Presented here are 10 T cell receptor beta chains from one specimen sequenced in a study of cytomegalovirus exposure and HLA in healthy donors. Primers: 60 Vbeta forward and 13 Jbeta reverse. Assay: immunoSEQ multiplex PCR; the TCRdb copy retains only in-frame clones and omits some. Of about 120,000 clones in the sample, approximately 15% were seen once. The sequencing input was PBMCs. The source is a young woman in good health and CMV-seronegative.

The table lists this clone with a few counts. This chain connects TRBV10-1 to TRBJ2-3, with D perhaps matching TRBD2 (5 bases). The CDR3 is 15 amino acids. Trimming took off 3 bases at V and 2 bases at J, with 12 bases between the two ends. The germline CDR1 and CDR2 sequences are WNHNN and SYGVQD (reference sequence). The CDR3 reads CASSEGAADTDTQYF. For the CDR3, the DNA is TGCGCCAGCAGTGAAGGAGCGGCCGACACAGATACGCAGTATTTT.

This clone was found a few times. CDR3 nucleotide sequence: TGTGCCAGCAGCCGTGCCGGGACAGGCTCCTACGAGCAGTACTTC. It translates to CASSRAGTGSYEQYF. The chain combines TRBV6-1 with TRBJ2-7; 8 bases line up with TRBD1. V was pared by 6 bases and J by 0 bases, with 7 bases of the junction left unmatched. CDR1 is MNHNS, CDR2 SASEGT, per germline. The CDR3 totals 15 residues.

The chain recombines TRBV10-1 with TRBJ2-1, with no clear D. Germline V lookup: CDR1 WNHNN, CDR2 SYGVQD (reference sequence). V lost 2 bases and J 5 bases, leaving 7 bases between the germline ends. This CDR3 spans 13 amino acids. The CDR3 spells CASSEVNNNEQFF. CDR3 DNA: TGCGCCAGCAGTGAGGTCAACAACAATGAGCAGTTCTTC.

The table lists this clone with a few counts. The rearrangement uses TRBV10-3 and TRBJ2-2, with 15 nucleotides matching TRBD2. This CDR3 has 17 amino acids. The germline gives CDR1 ENHRY, CDR2 SYGVKD. The V and J ends lost 6 bases and 4 bases, in that order; junction bases with no gene match: 6. CDR3 sequence (DNA): TGTGCCATCAGGGGGACTAGCGGGAGGTCGGGCACCGGGGAGCTGTTTTTT. Translated: CAIRGTSGRSGTGELFF.

The chain employs TRBV11-3 and TRBJ2-2, with D maybe TRBD1 (5 bases). CDR1 is SGHNT and CDR2 is YENEEA in the germline V gene. V lost 2 bases, J lost 2 bases, and 9 bases lay in between. The CDR3 extends over 15 amino acids. CDR3 in amino acids: CASSLRGLNTGELFF. The CDR3 nucleotides read TGTGCCAGCAGCTTAAGGGGCCTAAACACCGGGGAGCTGTTTTTT. Combining the CDR3 with reference TRBV11-3 and TRBJ2-2 gives the whole variable domain EAGVVQSPRYKIIEKKQPVAFWCNPISGHNTLYWYLQNLGQGPELLIRYENEEAVDDSQLPKDRFSAERLKGVDSTLKIQPAELGDSAVYLCASSLRGLNTGELFFGEGSRLTVL.

This clone was picked up a small number of times. The CDR3 DNA reads TGTGCCAGCAGCTCGACTAGCGGGGGGGCCAATGAGCAGTTCTTC. It is translated as CASSSTSGGANEQFF. V and J are TRBV13 and TRBJ2-1; 14 nucleotides match TRBD2. This CDR3 spans 15 amino acids. Germline V gene data show CDR1 as PRHDT and CDR2 as FYEKMQ (reference sequence). Germline trimming cut 4 bases from V and 6 bases from J; bases unmatched to any gene: 2.

The J gene is TRBJ2-2, the V gene TRBV6-6; the D is unclear. The V end was cut by 5 bases, the J end by 2 bases, with 6 bases between. This CDR3 is built from 13 residues. CDR1 and CDR2 from the germline V gene are MNHNY and SVGAGI (reference sequence). The CDR3 spells CASSTTNTGELFF. The DNA for the CDR3 is TGTGCCAGCAGTACCACAAACACCGGGGAGCTGTTTTTT.

The gene calls are TRBV7-6 and TRBJ2-7, with TRBD1 identical over 9 bases. The CDR3 runs 13 residues. Trimming removed 5 bases from V and 7 bases from J; junction bases left unmatched: 6. Germline CDR1 reads SGHVS; CDR2 reads FNYEAQ. The CDR3 DNA reads as TGTGCCAGCAGCCCACAGGGGGCTAGGGAGCAGTACTTC. This codes for CASSPQGAREQYF.

The rearrangement uses TRBV6-5 and TRBJ2-7; 9 positions agree with TRBD1. Germline V gene lookup returns CDR1 MNHEY and CDR2 SVGAGI. CDR3 length: 16 residues. V lost 2 bases, J lost 2 bases, and 7 bases stayed unmatched. The CDR3: CASSYHPGQGPYEQYF. CDR3 nucleotides: TGTGCCAGCAGTTACCACCCGGGACAGGGACCCTACGAGCAGTACTTC.

This clone was counted a few times. The chain joins TRBV9 to TRBJ1-1; 7 positions agree with TRBD1. Trimming at V came to 4 bases and at J to 7 bases, leaving 7 bases not matched to a gene. This CDR3 has 13 amino acids. From germline, CDR1 is SGDLS and CDR2 YYNGEE. Written as DNA, the CDR3 is TGTGCCAGCAGCCCCGGGACAGCAAATGAAGCTTTCTTT. Translation: CASSPGTANEAFF.